A single sample is the source of the 32 T cell receptor beta chains below, sequenced in a study of blood T cell repertoires in COVID-19. Sequencing used immunoSEQ multiplex PCR; TCRdb keeps in-frame clones, though not all of them. Seen here are 250,000 to 300,000 clones, 88% observed once, and the top ten hold roughly a tenth. Sequencing was done on a sample of peripheral blood. All receptors come from a woman between 65 and 79 years old with COVID-19, enrolled during active disease.

This sequence joins TRBV24-1 and TRBJ2-2; tentatively, D is TRBD1 (6 bases). Deletions cut 5 bases from V and 1 base from J, with 13 bases between. The CDR3 totals 16 residues. Germline V lookup: CDR1 KGHDR, CDR2 SFDVKD. CDR3: CATSGQDYMNTGELFF. The CDR3 DNA is TGTGCCACCAGTGGACAGGATTACATGAACACCGGGGAGCTGTTTTTT.

As to this clone: The same CDR3 is also encoded by other DNA sequences in this sample. The chain is built from TRBV5-1 and TRBJ2-3, with a tentative D call TRBD2 (6 bases). Germline assignment: CDR1 SGHRS and CDR2 YFSETQ. Trimming took 0 bases from V and 1 from J, leaving 12 bases between them. The CDR3 has 16 amino acids. As DNA, the CDR3 is TGCGCCAGCAGCTTGGCCGTGGGGGGTGGCACAGATACGCAGTATTTT. Encoded protein: CASSLAVGGGTDTQYF.

V and J are TRBV11-3 and TRBJ2-1, with 7 bases aligning to TRBD1. Germline V CDR1 and CDR2: SGHNT, YENEEA. The CDR3 loop spans 13 amino acids. V lost 2 bases, J lost 10 bases, and 5 bases stayed unmatched. The CDR3 DNA reads TGTGCCAGCAGCTTAACTTCGGGACAGGAGCAGTTCTTC. This translates into CASSLTSGQEQFF.

J is TRBJ2-4 and V is TRBV12-3 or TRBV12-4; tentative D call: TRBD1 (7 bases). The CDR3 sequence is 11 residues long. Trimming took 8 bases from V and 12 from J, leaving 14 bases between them. The CDR3 loop reads CASGAGQNQYF. CDR3 DNA: TGTGCCAGCGGGGCGGGACAGAATCAGTACTTC.

The sample holds one count of this clone. This rearrangement joins TRBV4-1 to TRBJ2-6; possibly TRBD2 for D (5 bases). The V gene lost 4 bases and the J gene lost 4 bases, with 17 bases spanning the gap. Germline V gene data show CDR1 as MGHRA and CDR2 as YSYEKL. The CDR3 consists of 17 residues. The CDR3: CASSRVISGAGANVLTF. The CDR3 nucleotides are TGCGCCAGCAGCCGCGTCATCAGCGGCGCGGGGGCCAACGTCCTGACTTTC.

CDR3 bases: TGTGCCAGCAGTCGCGGTAGCAATCAGCCCCAGCATTTT. Protein sequence: CASSRGSNQPQHF. The genes are TRBV6-4 and TRBJ1-5; D not certain. The CDR3 is 13 amino acids. Trimming shortened V by 5 bases and J by 0 bases, and 5 bases separated the two germline ends. The V gene's germline CDR1 is MRHNA and CDR2 SNTAGT.

CDR3: CAISESPSGSGAGELFF. The CDR3 DNA reads TGTGCCATCAGTGAGTCGCCTAGCGGGAGCGGGGCCGGGGAGCTGTTTTTT. The chain couples TRBV10-3 to TRBJ2-2, with 10 bases identical to TRBD2. The V gene's germline CDR1 is ENHRY and CDR2 SYGVKD. Trimming at V came to 0 bases and at J to 6 bases, leaving 7 bases not matched to a gene. The CDR3 is 17 amino acids.

This chain links TRBV10-3 with TRBJ2-1; D perhaps matches TRBD2 (6 bases). Germline-derived CDR1 and CDR2 are ENHRY and SYGVKD. The CDR3 is 14 residues long. The V and J ends lost 0 bases and 9 bases respectively, with 12 bases between them. In DNA form, the CDR3 reads TGTGCCATCAGTGAGTCGAATGCGGGATTTGAGCAGTTCTTC. Protein sequence: CAISESNAGFEQFF.

The genes are TRBV25-1 and TRBJ1-5; D not resolved. This CDR3 is built from 12 residues. Germline-derived CDR1 and CDR2 are MGHDK and SYGVNS. V was trimmed by 5 bases and J by 5 bases, leaving 7 bases between them. The CDR3 reads CASSRGYQPQHF. In DNA form, the CDR3 reads TGTGCCAGCAGTAGAGGGTATCAGCCCCAGCATTTT.

The chain combines TRBV19 with TRBJ2-7; 9 bases match TRBD2. Germline lookup yields CDR1 LNHDA and CDR2 SQIVND (reference sequence). This CDR3 is built from 15 residues. After removal of 5 bases from V and 3 bases from J, the junction contained 8 bases not matched to a gene. The CDR3 DNA is TGTGCCAGTAGTCCTCAAGCGGGAGGACACTACGAGCAGTACTTC. Protein product: CASSPQAGGHYEQYF.

The chain is built from TRBV27 and TRBJ2-1, with 14 bases lining up with TRBD2. The V and J ends lost 8 bases and 4 bases, in that order; junction bases with no gene match: 16. Germline V lookup: CDR1 MNHEY, CDR2 SMNVEV (reference sequence). The CDR3 extends over 19 amino acids. CDR3 in DNA: TGTGCCAGCCGCATTCAACCTGGGACTAGCGGGAGTTGGTACAATGAGCAGTTCTTC. It encodes CASRIQPGTSGSWYNEQFF.

The V call is TRBV30, the J call TRBJ1-5, with 7 bases matching TRBD1. The junction had 5 bases not matched to a gene; V was cut back by 5 bases and J by 4 bases. CDR3 size: 13 residues. Per the germline V gene, CDR1 is GTSNPN and CDR2 is SVGIG (reference sequence). In DNA, the CDR3 is TGTGCCTGGTCCTTGGACAGGAATCAGCCCCAGCATTTT. Translating gives CAWSLDRNQPQHF. The whole variable domain, filled in from reference TRBV30 and TRBJ1-5, reads SQTIHQWPATLVQPVGSPLSLECTVEGTSNPNLYWYRQAAGRGLQLLFYSVGIGQISSEVPQNLSASRPQDRQFILSSKKLLLSDSGFYLCAWSLDRNQPQHFGDGTRLSIL.

The chain is built from TRBV6-1 and TRBJ1-5, with D uncertain. The CDR3 sequence is 13 residues long. V lost 0 bases and J 6 bases, leaving 6 bases between the germline ends. From germline, CDR1 is MNHNS and CDR2 SASEGT. In DNA, the CDR3 is TGTGCCAGCAGTGAAGCGTTGCGTCAGCCCCAGCATTTT. Residues: CASSEALRQPQHF.

The CDR3 loop is CASSILTGSDSPLHF. CDR3 in DNA: TGTGCCAGTAGTATACTTACAGGGTCGGATTCACCCCTCCACTTT. The chain combines TRBV19 with TRBJ1-6; maybe TRBD1 (6 bases). The CDR3 runs to 15 residues. In germline, CDR1 is LNHDA, CDR2 SQIVND (reference sequence). V shed 2 bases and J shed 8 bases, with 13 bases lying between them.

The chain has TRBV6-6 and TRBJ2-7, with D perhaps TRBD1 (5 bases). Per the germline V gene, CDR1 is MNHNY and CDR2 is SVGAGI (reference sequence). V lost 4 bases and J 2 bases, leaving 15 bases between the germline ends. The CDR3 runs to 15 residues. The CDR3 here is CASSSPGPSAYEQYF. Written as DNA, the CDR3 is TGTGCCAGCAGTTCCCCAGGGCCTTCGGCCTACGAGCAGTACTTC.

The chain uses TRBV7-9 and TRBJ1-5, with 9 bases lining up with TRBD1. The CDR3 consists of 16 residues. Germline lookup yields CDR1 SEHNR and CDR2 FQNEAQ (reference sequence). V shed 1 base and J 6 bases; nucleotides not matched to a gene: 7. As DNA, the CDR3 is TGTGCCAGCAGCTTAGACGGGACAGGGTTTGGTCAGCCCCAGCATTTT. It codes for CASSLDGTGFGQPQHF. Full variable domain (rest looked up from reference TRBV7-9 and TRBJ1-5): DTGVSQNPRHKITKRGQNVTFRCDPISEHNRLYWYRQTLGQGPEFLTYFQNEAQLEKSRLLSDRFSAERPKGSFSTLEIQRTEQGDSAMYLCASSLDGTGFGQPQHFGDGTRLSIL.

The genes are TRBV4-2 and TRBJ2-1, with D perhaps matching TRBD1 (6 bases). The CDR3 consists of 15 residues. V lost 4 bases, J lost 0 bases, and 10 bases lay in between. Germline V gene sequence: CDR1 LGHNA, CDR2 YNFKEQ. The CDR3 coding sequence is TGTGCCAGCAGCCCTCCGGACAGCTCCTACAATGAGCAGTTCTTC. Translation: CASSPPDSSYNEQFF.

J is TRBJ2-1 and V is TRBV5-1, with D unclear. V was trimmed by 0 bases and J by 7 bases, leaving 8 bases between them. Germline lookup yields CDR1 SGHRS and CDR2 YFSETQ. There are 13 residues in the CDR3. CDR3 residues: CASSLARKNEQFF. In DNA form, the CDR3 reads TGCGCCAGCAGCTTGGCCAGAAAGAATGAGCAGTTCTTC.

The rearrangement uses TRBV12-5 and TRBJ2-1, with TRBD2 identical over 13 bases. Germline V gene data show CDR1 as LGHNT and CDR2 as FRNRAP. V was clipped by 6 bases and J by 0 bases; unmatched bases: 8. The CDR3 covers 18 residues. The CDR3: CASGPGTSGDFSYNEQFF. CDR3 nucleotide sequence: TGTGCTAGTGGGCCCGGGACTAGCGGGGACTTCTCCTACAATGAGCAGTTCTTC.

The chain is built from TRBV29-1 and TRBJ1-1; D is undetermined. Trimming removed 7 bases at V and 5 bases at J, with 11 bases between. Germline V gives CDR1 SQVTM, CDR2 ANQGSEA. The CDR3 consists of 11 residues. CDR3 nucleotides: TGCAGCGCGGATTCGTATACTGAAGCTTTCTTT. It specifies CSADSYTEAFF.

The chain uses TRBV12-3 or TRBV12-4 and TRBJ2-5; D call uncertain. This CDR3 region has 13 residues. The germline V and J ends were trimmed by 7 bases and 2 bases, with 11 bases remaining between them. The CDR3 DNA follows: TGTGCCAGCACGGTCACAGTACAAGAGACCCAGTACTTC. It codes for CASTVTVQETQYF.

V usage is TRBV3-1 (or the pseudogene TRBV3-2) and J usage is TRBJ2-5, with 9 bases fitting TRBD1. Germline CDR1 LGHDT, CDR2 YNNKEL (reference sequence). The CDR3 consists of 14 residues. J lost 4 bases, V lost 5 bases, and 5 bases had no gene match. CDR3 region: CASSAGQGRETQYF. DNA for the CDR3: TGTGCCAGCAGCGCGGGACAGGGAAGAGAGACCCAGTACTTC.

The chain carries TRBV6-5 and TRBJ1-5, with D perhaps TRBD1 (6 bases). V was clipped by 6 bases and J by 6 bases, with 18 bases between them. The CDR3 has 15 residues. Germline V gene sequence: CDR1 MNHEY, CDR2 SVGAGI. The CDR3: CASSGLAGGGQPQHF. CDR3 DNA: TGTGCCAGCAGCGGGTTGGCGGGGGGCGGTCAGCCCCAGCATTTT.

The rearrangement links TRBV30 to TRBJ1-2; 10 bases are shared with TRBD1. Trimming cost V 2 bases and J 7 bases; bases outside gene matches: 4. Germline V gene data show CDR1 as GTSNPN and CDR2 as SVGIG (reference sequence). The CDR3 is made up of 13 amino acids. CDR3 in DNA: TGTGCCTGGAGTAGGGACAGGGGTGGTGGCTACACCTTC. Translated, it gives CAWSRDRGGGYTF.

The chain recombines TRBV11-2 with TRBJ1-1; TRBD1 might be the D (5 bases). From germline, CDR1 is SGHAT and CDR2 FQNNGV. V lost 2 bases and J 7 bases, leaving 11 bases between the germline ends. The length of the CDR3 is 13 residues. The CDR3 sequence is CASSLTGWVEAFF. CDR3 DNA sequence: TGTGCCAGCAGCTTAACAGGTTGGGTTGAAGCTTTCTTT.

This chain connects TRBV4-3 to TRBJ2-5; TRBD1 agrees at 8 bases. The CDR3 is 15 amino acids. Germline lookup yields CDR1 LGHNA and CDR2 YSLEER. After removal of 7 bases from V and 4 bases from J, the junction contained 11 bases not matched to a gene. The CDR3, as DNA: TGCGCCAGCACCAGGACAGGGAATTTCGCAGAGACCCAGTACTTC. This sequence encodes CASTRTGNFAETQYF.

This chain connects TRBV7-2 to TRBJ2-3; 8 positions match TRBD1. Per the germline V gene, CDR1 is SGHTA and CDR2 is FQGNSA. The CDR3 length is 16 residues. After removal of 2 bases from V and 3 bases from J, the junction contained 7 bases not matched to a gene. The CDR3 protein is CASSLLLQGATDTQYF. CDR3 nucleotide sequence: TGTGCCAGCAGCTTACTTTTGCAGGGGGCTACAGATACGCAGTATTTT.

The V call is TRBV28, the J call TRBJ1-1; a weak D match, TRBD1 (6 bases). CDR1 is MDHEN and CDR2 is SYDVKM in the germline V gene. V shed 3 bases and J shed 5 bases, with 16 bases lying between them. The CDR3 runs 15 residues. The CDR3 sequence: CASSFEGVLGTEAFF. CDR3 DNA sequence: TGTGCCAGCAGTTTTGAGGGGGTGCTTGGGACTGAAGCTTTCTTT.

The chain recombines TRBV3-1 (or the pseudogene TRBV3-2) with TRBJ2-7; 7 positions agree with TRBD1. CDR3 length: 14 residues. J lost 6 bases, V lost 4 bases, and 9 bases had no gene match. CDR1 LGHDT and CDR2 YNNKEL come from the germline V gene (reference sequence). The CDR3, as DNA: TGTGCCAGCAGCCCCCGACAGGGTACCTCCGAGCAGTACTTC. The encoded protein is CASSPRQGTSEQYF.

V and J are TRBV10-1 and TRBJ1-3; no clear D. Trimming removed 10 bases at V and 9 bases at J, with 28 bases between. CDR3 length: 16 amino acids. Germline lookup yields CDR1 WNHNN and CDR2 SYGVQD (reference sequence). Here the CDR3 reads CATTVMRKARLATIYF. The CDR3 DNA follows: TGCGCCACTACGGTGATGAGGAAGGCTAGGTTAGCCACCATATATTTT.

In its sample, this clone was seen once. This rearrangement joins TRBV18 to TRBJ1-1, with D possibly being TRBD1 (6 bases). CDR3 length equals 15 residues. The V gene's germline CDR1 is KGHSH and CDR2 LQKENI. The V gene lost 3 bases and the J gene lost 1 base, with 12 bases spanning the gap. This CDR3 reads CASSPSTGANTEAFF. The CDR3, as DNA: TGTGCCAGCTCACCTTCGACAGGTGCGAACACTGAAGCTTTCTTT.

The V gene is TRBV6-5, the J gene TRBJ1-5; 9 bases match TRBD1. The V gene end was trimmed by 11 bases and the J gene end by 8 bases; junction bases not matched to a gene: 7. The CDR3 loop spans 12 amino acids. Germline lookup yields CDR1 MNHEY and CDR2 SVGAGI. This CDR3 is CAGGQGREPQHF. In DNA, the CDR3 is TGTGCCGGGGGACAGGGCAGGGAGCCCCAGCATTTT.